The subject of this entry is one T cell receptor beta chain. Its cognate antigen is unknown. The CDR3 is 14 residues long. The germline V and J ends were trimmed by 0 bases and 6 bases, with 12 bases remaining between them. Germline loops: CDR1 SGHNT, CDR2 YYREEE (reference sequence). This entry belongs to a study of shared clonotypes between healthy human individuals. Overall study context: A couple of women and a few men aged 18 to 49 served as donors.

Some clones are missing from TCRdb's copy, which holds only in-frame ones; the method was immunoSEQ multiplex PCR. Of around 2,000,000 clones in the sample, 85% to 95% were seen once. Whole-study findings and limits: Naive subsets generally exceeded memory subsets in estimated richness. Relative to clonotypes present in all four donors, those not shared had lower generation probabilities. For sorted subsets, rarefaction showed incomplete sequencing despite large depth.

The sequence came from a man between 18 and 29 years old in good health. The sequenced material came from naive CD4+ T cells sorted from blood. As for subset: CD45RA+ positively selected. The chain employs TRBV5-4 and TRBJ1-1; a possible D gene is TRBD1 (6 bases). In nucleotides, the CDR3 is TGTGCCAGCAGCTTGGATTCGGGACAACCTGAAGCTTTCTTT. Its translation: CASSLDSGQPEAFF.